The clone carrying this T cell receptor (beta chain) showed up just once. Its antigen is still unknown. V dropped 6 bases and J dropped 4 bases, with 18 bases sitting between them. CDR1 and CDR2 from the germline V gene are MNHNY and SVGAGI (reference sequence). This CDR3 spans 15 amino acids. The data were taken from a study of T cells in narcolepsy. About the study: Patients with NT1 or NT2 and healthy control donors were enrolled. Overall study findings and caveats: In some patient and control memory CD4+ samples, autoreactive clones were absent. Autoreactive HCRT-specific and TRIB2-specific clonotypes were marked in same-patient CSF-versus-blood CD4+ comparisons.

Using immunoSEQ multiplex PCR, the repertoire was profiled, and TCRdb retains in-frame clones only, with some absent. The table shows approximately 31,000 clones, with approximately 84% occurring only once. Sequenced material: CD45RA- memory CD4+ T cells from PBMCs. The rearrangement joins TRBV6-6 to TRBJ1-2; D might be TRBD1 (6 bases). This TCR came from a human donor with narcolepsy. CDR3 nucleotide sequence: TGTGCCAGCAGCCAAAGGGGGGGGGCTCTCTATGGCTACACCTTC. It translates to CASSQRGGALYGYTF.